Below, 10 T cell receptor beta chains from the same sample are listed, as sequenced in a study of T-cell reconstitution after alpha-beta-depleted transplantation in children. Unique molecular identifiers were used in preparing the TCRbeta library. Via MiXCR, TCRdb re-called the PCR reads, giving one row per CDR3 protein. The table has roughly 610,000 distinct CDR3 sequences, about 11% seen once. Sequencing used PBMCs from the stem cell graft donor, obtained from the stem cell graft. The source is a human donor who donated a stem cell graft to a child with acute myeloid leukemia.

The chain couples TRBV12-3 or TRBV12-4 to TRBJ2-2, with TRBD1 matching over 7 bases. V shed 5 bases and J 3 bases; nucleotides not matched to a gene: 6. This CDR3 spans 15 amino acids. This CDR3 reads CASSRQTGHTGELFF. In DNA, the CDR3 is TGTGCCAGCAGTCGACAGACAGGGCACACCGGGGAGCTGTTTTTT.

In its sample, this clonotype was seen a few times. The V and J genes are TRBV9 and TRBJ1-6; TRBD1 might be the D (5 bases). Germline values: CDR1 SGDLS, CDR2 YYNGEE. The CDR3 consists of 15 residues. The germline V and J ends were trimmed by 1 base and 6 bases, with 11 bases remaining between them. CDR3: CASSVFGGGNSPLHF. The CDR3 bases are TGTGCCAGCAGCGTATTTGGGGGTGGTAATTCACCCCTCCACTTT.

This chain links TRBV9 with TRBJ2-2; 7 bases line up with TRBD1. Germline V gene lookup returns CDR1 SGDLS and CDR2 YYNGEE. V gave up 3 bases and J gave up 4 bases; unmatched junction bases: 9. The CDR3 extends over 16 amino acids. Here the CDR3 reads CASSASATGSTGELFF. The CDR3 DNA sequence: TGTGCCAGCAGCGCATCAGCGACAGGGAGCACCGGGGAGCTGTTTTTT.

The V and J genes are TRBV10-3 and TRBJ2-2; 9 bases fit TRBD2. CDR1 is ENHRY and CDR2 is SYGVKD in the germline V gene. The V segment lost 4 bases and the J segment 9 bases; nucleotides outside the gene matches: 9. The CDR3 extends over 15 amino acids. CDR3 sequence (DNA): TGTGCCATCAGTGGGCAGGGACTAGCTAGCCGGGAGCTGTTTTTT. Residues: CAISGQGLASRELFF.

The J gene is TRBJ2-7, the V gene TRBV7-2; 7 bases line up with TRBD1. There are 14 residues in the CDR3. The germline V gene has CDR1 SGHTA and CDR2 FQGNSA. After removal of 5 bases from V and 12 bases from J, the junction contained 16 bases not matched to a gene. The CDR3 protein is CASSPTRDKGAGYF. CDR3 sequence (DNA): TGTGCCAGCAGCCCCACCCGGGACAAGGGGGCGGGGTACTTC.

This clonotype showed up many times. The genes are TRBV10-3 and TRBJ1-1; possible D gene TRBD1, 5 bases. The CDR3 totals 16 residues. Deletions cut 4 bases from V and 5 bases from J, with 20 bases between. Germline V CDR1 and CDR2: ENHRY, SYGVKD. Written as DNA, the CDR3 is TGTGCCATCAGTGGCGCGTCCGGGACGGGACCAACTGAAGCTTTCTTT. Encoded protein: CAISGASGTGPTEAFF.

The chain employs TRBV15 and TRBJ2-7; D is unresolved. Trimming stripped 1 base from V and 0 bases from J, with 13 bases between. The CDR3 has 16 amino acids. Per germline, CDR1 LNHNV and CDR2 YYDKDF (reference sequence). CDR3 sequence (DNA): TGTGCCACCAGCAGAGTACCCGACGGCAGCTCCTACGAGCAGTACTTC. The encoded protein is CATSRVPDGSSYEQYF.

V is TRBV6-2 or TRBV6-3 and J is TRBJ2-1; the D gene is possibly TRBD1 (6 bases). The V and J ends lost 7 bases and 13 bases respectively, with 14 bases between them. The CDR3 runs 11 residues. Looked up from germline, CDR1 is MNHEY and CDR2 is SVGEGT. The CDR3 region is CASTKQGAQFF. Here the CDR3 DNA reads TGTGCCAGCACGAAACAGGGTGCACAGTTCTTC.

The table lists this clonotype with many counts. The V gene is TRBV6-1, the J gene TRBJ1-1; D unresolved. There are 13 residues in the CDR3. V was trimmed by 5 bases and J by 8 bases, leaving 15 bases between them. The germline CDR1 and CDR2 sequences are MNHNS and SASEGT. This chain's CDR3 is CASSNLRHLEAFF. CDR3 sequence (DNA): TGTGCCAGCAGTAATTTAAGACACCTAGAAGCTTTCTTT.

This clonotype was seen a handful of times. The rearrangement joins TRBV29-1 to TRBJ2-1; no clear D gene. In germline, CDR1 is SQVTM, CDR2 ANQGSEA. There are 10 residues in the CDR3. V lost 6 bases, J lost 7 bases, and 7 bases lay in between. The CDR3 coding sequence is TGCAGCGTGTGGGTAAATGAGCAGTTCTTC. Translated: CSVWVNEQFF.